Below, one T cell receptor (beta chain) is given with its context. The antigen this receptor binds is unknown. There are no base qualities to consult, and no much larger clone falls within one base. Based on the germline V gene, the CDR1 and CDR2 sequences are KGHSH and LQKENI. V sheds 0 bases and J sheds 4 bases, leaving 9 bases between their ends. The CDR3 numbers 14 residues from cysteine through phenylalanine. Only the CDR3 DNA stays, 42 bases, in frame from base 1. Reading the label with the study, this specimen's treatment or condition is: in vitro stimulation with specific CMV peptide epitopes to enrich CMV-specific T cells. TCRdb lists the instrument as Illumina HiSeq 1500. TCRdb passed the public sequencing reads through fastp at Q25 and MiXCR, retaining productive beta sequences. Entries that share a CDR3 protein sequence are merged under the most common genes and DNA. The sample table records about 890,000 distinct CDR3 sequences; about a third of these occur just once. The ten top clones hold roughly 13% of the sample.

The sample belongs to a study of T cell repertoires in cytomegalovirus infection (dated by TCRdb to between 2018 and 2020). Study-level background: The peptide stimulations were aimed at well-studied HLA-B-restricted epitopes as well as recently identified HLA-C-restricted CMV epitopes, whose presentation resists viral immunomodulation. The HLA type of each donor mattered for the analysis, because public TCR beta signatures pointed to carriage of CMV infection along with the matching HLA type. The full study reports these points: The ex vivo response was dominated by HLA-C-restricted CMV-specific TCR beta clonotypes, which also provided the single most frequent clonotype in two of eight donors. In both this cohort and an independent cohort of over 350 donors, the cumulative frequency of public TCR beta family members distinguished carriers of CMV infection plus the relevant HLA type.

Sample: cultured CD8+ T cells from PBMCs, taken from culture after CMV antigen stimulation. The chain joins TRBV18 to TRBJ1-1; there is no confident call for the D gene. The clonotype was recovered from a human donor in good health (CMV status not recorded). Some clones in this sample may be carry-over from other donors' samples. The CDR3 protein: CASSPPGHGTEAFF. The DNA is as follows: TGTGCCAGCTCACCACCCGGGCATGGCACTGAAGCTTTCTTT. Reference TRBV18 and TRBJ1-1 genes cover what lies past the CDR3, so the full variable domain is NAGVMQNPRHLVRRRGQEARLRCSPMKGHSHVYWYRQLPEEGLKFMVYLQKENIIDESGMPKERFSAEFPKEGPSILRIQQVVRGDSAAYFCASSPPGHGTEAFFGQGTRLTVV.